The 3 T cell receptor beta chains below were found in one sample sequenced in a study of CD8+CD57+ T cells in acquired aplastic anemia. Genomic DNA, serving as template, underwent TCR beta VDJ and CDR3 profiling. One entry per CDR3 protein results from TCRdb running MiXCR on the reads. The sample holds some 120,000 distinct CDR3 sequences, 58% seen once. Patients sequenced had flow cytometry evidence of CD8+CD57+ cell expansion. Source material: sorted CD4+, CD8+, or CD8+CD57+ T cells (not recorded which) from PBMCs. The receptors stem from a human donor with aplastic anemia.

CDR3 in amino acids: CATSTGGGDTGELFF. CDR3 DNA: TGTGCCACCTCAACCGGAGGAGGGGACACCGGGGAGCTGTTTTTT. The V call is TRBV7-9, the J call TRBJ2-2; D perhaps matches TRBD2 (6 bases). CDR3 length: 15 residues. V dropped 10 bases and J dropped 3 bases, with 18 bases sitting between them. Germline CDR1 SEHNR, CDR2 FQNEAQ (reference sequence).

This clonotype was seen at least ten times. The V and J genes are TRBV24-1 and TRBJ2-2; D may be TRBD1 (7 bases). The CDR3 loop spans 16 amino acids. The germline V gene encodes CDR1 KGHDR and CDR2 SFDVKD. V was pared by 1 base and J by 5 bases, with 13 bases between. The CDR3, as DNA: TGTGCCACCAGTGATTTTGGCAGGGGGGAAACCGGGGAGCTGTTTTTT. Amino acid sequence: CATSDFGRGETGELFF.

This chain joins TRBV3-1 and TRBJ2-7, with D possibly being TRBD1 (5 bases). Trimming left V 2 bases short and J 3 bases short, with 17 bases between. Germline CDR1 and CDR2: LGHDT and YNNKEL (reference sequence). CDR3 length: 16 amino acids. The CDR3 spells CASSQPGHRTVYEQYF. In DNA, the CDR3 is TGTGCCAGCAGCCAACCCGGACATCGGACCGTCTACGAGCAGTACTTC.